This TCR beta chain was observed in a study of T cells in Graves' hyperthyroidism and ophthalmopathy. The study, taken as a whole, reports: Among clonotypes expanded in thyroid above 0.001, most were also found in blood.

The TCR beta CDR3 regions underwent amplification using RNA transcripts as the source. Researchers ran a first-round RT-PCR on the TCR CDR3 using the HTBI primer set. TCRdb re-analysed the multiplex PCR reads in MiXCR, keeping a single row per CDR3 protein. The data hold hundreds of thousands of distinct CDR3 sequences, with about 15% observed a single time. Comment on this clonotype: The antigen is not known.

V lost 6 bases to trimming and J lost 3 bases, with 18 bases between them. Germline CDR1 SNHLY, CDR2 FYNNEI. This CDR3 is 16 amino acids long. The study defined stable Graves' hyperthyroidism as no ophthalmopathy progression within 18 months. The study excluded patients with uncontrolled infection, other autoimmune disease, pregnancy or lactation. Clinical symptoms, serum thyroxine and TRAb, thyroid ultrasound and orbital computed tomography were used for the diagnoses. The sequence was obtained from a woman aged 18 to 35 with Graves' hyperthyroidism. This chain uses TRBV2 with TRBJ1-5, with D maybe TRBD1 (6 bases). Specimen: blood. The CDR3 DNA sequence: TGTGCCAGCAGAAAAGACGGGGGCGTTGACAATCAGCCCCAGCATTTT. It specifies CASRKDGGVDNQPQHF.